This T cell receptor (beta chain) was captured in a study of blood T cell repertoires in COVID-19. In the study overall: Whether acute or convalescent, the COVID-19 samples came from the United States, Italy and Spain. From T cells, B-cell-depleted T cells, or PBMCs came the material, which was cDNA or gDNA.

Per the original methods: Amplifying reference gene primers gave estimates of nucleated cell counts. Measured with immunoSEQ multiplex PCR; TCRdb has only the in-frame clones, and not every one. The V and J calls and clone size are taken from that table; D and trimming were inferred from the DNA. Among 130,000 or so clones listed, approximately 90% were seen once. V was shortened by 3 bases and J by 0 bases, with 12 bases between the two germline ends. The CDR3 has 16 amino acids. The V gene's germline CDR1 is LGHDT and CDR2 YNNKEL (reference sequence). The origin of this receptor is a woman in her 50s with acute or convalescent COVID-19. Sequencing was done on a sample of peripheral blood. The chain joins TRBV3-1 (or the pseudogene TRBV3-2) to TRBJ1-5; D gene ambiguous. Written as DNA, the CDR3 is TGTGCCAGCAGCCAGACCCCGGGGAATAGCAATCAGCCCCAGCATTTT. This sequence encodes CASSQTPGNSNQPQHF.